This paragraph covers one T cell receptor beta chain sequence. Its antigen is not known. Blood was collected, around 2.7 ml per donor. Molecular identifiers with 6-nucleotide sample barcodes were added during cDNA synthesis via template switching. TCRdb re-analyzed the 5' RACE reads; it lists each CDR3 protein once, without DNA. This listing includes around 450,000 distinct CDR3 sequences. This entry comes from a study of monozygotic twins with inflammatory bowel disease. The CDR3 is 14 amino acids. Study observations and caveats: Neither one strong signal nor one clonotype associated with IBD was supported. IBD patients carried less diverse TCRbeta repertoires (inverse Simpson) than healthy co-twins.

Source material: blood. The receptor comes from a human donor with ulcerative colitis or Crohn's disease, or a healthy co-twin of an affected twin (not recorded which). J is TRBJ2-2 and V is TRBV12-3 or TRBV12-4; TCRdb lists TRBD1, though no DNA is available to test this call. CDR3 protein: CASIRDPNTGELFF.